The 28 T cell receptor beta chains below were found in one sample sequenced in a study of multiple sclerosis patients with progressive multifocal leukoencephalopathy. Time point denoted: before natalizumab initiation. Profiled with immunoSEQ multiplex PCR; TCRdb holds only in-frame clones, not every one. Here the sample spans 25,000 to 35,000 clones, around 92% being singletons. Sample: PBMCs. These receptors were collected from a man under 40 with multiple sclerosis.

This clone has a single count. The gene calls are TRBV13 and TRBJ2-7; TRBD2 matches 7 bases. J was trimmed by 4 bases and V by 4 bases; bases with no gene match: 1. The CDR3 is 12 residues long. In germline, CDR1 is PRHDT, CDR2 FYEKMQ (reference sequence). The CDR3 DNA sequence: TGTGCCAGCAGCTATAGCGGGTACGAGCAGTACGTC. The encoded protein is CASSYSGYEQYV.

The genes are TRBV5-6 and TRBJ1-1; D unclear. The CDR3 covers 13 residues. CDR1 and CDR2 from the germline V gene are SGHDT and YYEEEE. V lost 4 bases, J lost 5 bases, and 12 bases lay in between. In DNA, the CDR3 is TGTGCCAGCAGCCCCGGGGTGAGAACTGAAGCTTTCTTT. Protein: CASSPGVRTEAFF.

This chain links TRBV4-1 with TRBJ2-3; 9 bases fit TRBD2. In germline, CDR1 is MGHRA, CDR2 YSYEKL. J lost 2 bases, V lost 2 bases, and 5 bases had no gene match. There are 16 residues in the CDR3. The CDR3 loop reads CASSQIAGAATDTQYF. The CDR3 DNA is TGCGCCAGCAGCCAAATAGCGGGAGCCGCCACAGATACGCAGTATTTT.

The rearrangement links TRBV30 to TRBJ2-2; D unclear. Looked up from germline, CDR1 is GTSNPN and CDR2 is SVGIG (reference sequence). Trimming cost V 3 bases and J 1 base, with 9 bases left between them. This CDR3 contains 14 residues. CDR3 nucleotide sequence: TGTGCCTGGAGGACAAATAGGAACACCGGGGAGCTGTTTTTT. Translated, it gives CAWRTNRNTGELFF.

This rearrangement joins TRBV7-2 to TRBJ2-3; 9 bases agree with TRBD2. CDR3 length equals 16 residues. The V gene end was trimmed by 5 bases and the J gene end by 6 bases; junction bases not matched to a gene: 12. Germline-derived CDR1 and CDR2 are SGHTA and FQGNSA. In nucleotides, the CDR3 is TGTGCCAGCAGCCTGCCCCTAGCGGGATTATCGGATACGCAGTATTTT. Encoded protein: CASSLPLAGLSDTQYF.

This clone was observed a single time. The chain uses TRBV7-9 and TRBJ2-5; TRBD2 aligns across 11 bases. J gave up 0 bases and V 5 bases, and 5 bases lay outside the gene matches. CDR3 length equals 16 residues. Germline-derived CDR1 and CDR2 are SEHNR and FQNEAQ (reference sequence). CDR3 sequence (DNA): TGTGCCAGCAGCCTAGGGACTAGCGGTTACCAAGAGACCCAGTACTTC. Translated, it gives CASSLGTSGYQETQYF.

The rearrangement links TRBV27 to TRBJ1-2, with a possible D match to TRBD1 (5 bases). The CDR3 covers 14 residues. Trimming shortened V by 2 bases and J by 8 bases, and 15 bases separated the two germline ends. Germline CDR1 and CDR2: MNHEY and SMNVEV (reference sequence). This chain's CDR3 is CASSLLGALEGYTF. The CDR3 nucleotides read TGTGCCAGCAGTTTACTAGGGGCGCTGGAGGGCTACACCTTC.

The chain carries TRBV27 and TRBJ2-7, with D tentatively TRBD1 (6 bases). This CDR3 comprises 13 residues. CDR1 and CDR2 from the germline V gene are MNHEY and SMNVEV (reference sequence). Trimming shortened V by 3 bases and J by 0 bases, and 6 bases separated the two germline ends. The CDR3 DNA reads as TGTGCCAGCAGTTTGGACAGCTCCTACGAGCAGTACTTC. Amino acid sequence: CASSLDSSYEQYF.

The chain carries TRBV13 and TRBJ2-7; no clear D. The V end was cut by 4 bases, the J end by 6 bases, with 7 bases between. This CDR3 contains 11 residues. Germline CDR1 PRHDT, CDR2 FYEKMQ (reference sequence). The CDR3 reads CASSWNFEQYF. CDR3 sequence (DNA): TGTGCCAGCAGCTGGAATTTCGAGCAGTACTTC.

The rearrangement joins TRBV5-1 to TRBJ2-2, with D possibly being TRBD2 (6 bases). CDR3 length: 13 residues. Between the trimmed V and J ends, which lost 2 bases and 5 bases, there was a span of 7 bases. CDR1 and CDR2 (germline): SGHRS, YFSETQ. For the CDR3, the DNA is TGCGCCAGCAGCTTCGCGGGGACCGGGGAGCTGTTTTTT. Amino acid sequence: CASSFAGTGELFF.

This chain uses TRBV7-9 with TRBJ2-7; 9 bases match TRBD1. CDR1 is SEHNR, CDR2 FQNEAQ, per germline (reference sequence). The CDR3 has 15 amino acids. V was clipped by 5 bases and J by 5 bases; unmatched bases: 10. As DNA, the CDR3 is TGTGCCAGCAGCCCACGGGACAGGGTGACGCACGAGCAGTACTTC. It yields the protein CASSPRDRVTHEQYF. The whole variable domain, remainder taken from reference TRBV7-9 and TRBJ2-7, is DTGVSQNPRHKITKRGQNVTFRCDPISEHNRLYWYRQTLGQGPEFLTYFQNEAQLEKSRLLSDRFSAERPKGSFSTLEIQRTEQGDSAMYLCASSPRDRVTHEQYFGPGTRLTVT.

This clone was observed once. The CDR3 DNA reads as TGTGCCAGCAGCTCCGGACTAGCGGGAGTCGGCACCGGGGAGCTGTTTTTT. Protein product: CASSSGLAGVGTGELFF. This rearrangement joins TRBV7-3 to TRBJ2-2, with TRBD2 identical over 13 bases. V was clipped by 4 bases and J by 4 bases; unmatched bases: 6. Germline V gives CDR1 SGHTA, CDR2 FQGTGA. The CDR3 totals 17 residues.

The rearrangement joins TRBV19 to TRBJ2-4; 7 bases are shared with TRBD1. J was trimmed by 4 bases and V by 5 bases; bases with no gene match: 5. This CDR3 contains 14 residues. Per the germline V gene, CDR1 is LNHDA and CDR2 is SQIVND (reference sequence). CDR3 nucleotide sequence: TGTGCCAGTAGTTCGGACAGGCTAAAAAACATTCAGTACTTC. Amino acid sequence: CASSSDRLKNIQYF.

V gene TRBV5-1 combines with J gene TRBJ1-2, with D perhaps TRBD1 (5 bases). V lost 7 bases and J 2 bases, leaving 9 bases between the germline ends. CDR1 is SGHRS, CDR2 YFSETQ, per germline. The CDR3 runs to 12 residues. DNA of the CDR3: TGCGCCAGCTCGGACAACAACTATGGCTACACCTTC. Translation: CASSDNNYGYTF.

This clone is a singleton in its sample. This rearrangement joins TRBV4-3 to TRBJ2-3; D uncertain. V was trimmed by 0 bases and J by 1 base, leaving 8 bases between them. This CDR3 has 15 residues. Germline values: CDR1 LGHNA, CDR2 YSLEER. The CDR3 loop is CASSQDNLRTDTQYF. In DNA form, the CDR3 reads TGCGCCAGCAGCCAAGATAATCTTCGCACAGATACGCAGTATTTT.

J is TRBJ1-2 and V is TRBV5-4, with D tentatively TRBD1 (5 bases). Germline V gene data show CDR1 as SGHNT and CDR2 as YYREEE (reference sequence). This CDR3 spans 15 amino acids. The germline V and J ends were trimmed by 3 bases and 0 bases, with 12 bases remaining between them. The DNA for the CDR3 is TGTGCCAGCAGCTCAGGGACGGACTCTAACTATGGCTACACCTTC. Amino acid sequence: CASSSGTDSNYGYTF.

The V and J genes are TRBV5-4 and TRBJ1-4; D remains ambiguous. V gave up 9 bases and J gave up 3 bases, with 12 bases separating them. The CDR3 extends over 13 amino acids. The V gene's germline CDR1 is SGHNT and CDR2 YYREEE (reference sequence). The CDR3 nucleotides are TGTGCCACCGGGTCTTCTGCTAATGAAAAACTGTTTTTT. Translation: CATGSSANEKLFF.

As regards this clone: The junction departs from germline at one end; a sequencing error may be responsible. The DNA for the CDR3 is TGTGCCAGCAGTGTCGGGTTTCTTAACACTGGAGCTTTCTTT. Protein: CASSVGFLNTGAFF. V is TRBV25-1 and J is TRBJ1-1, with unresolved D. CDR3 size: 14 residues. Per germline, CDR1 MGHDK and CDR2 SYGVNS. The full variable domain, in which reference TRBV25-1 and TRBJ1-1 provide the parts outside the CDR3, is EADIYQTPRYLVIGTGKKITLECSQTMGHDKMYWYQQDPGMELHLIHYSYGVNSTEKGDLSSESTVSRIRTEHFPLTLESARPSHTSQYLCASSVGFLNTGAFFGQGTRLTVV.

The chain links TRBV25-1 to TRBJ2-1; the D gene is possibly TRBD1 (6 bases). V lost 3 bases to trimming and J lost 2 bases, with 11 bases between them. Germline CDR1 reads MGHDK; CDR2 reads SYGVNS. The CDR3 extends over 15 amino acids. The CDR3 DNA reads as TGTGCCAGCAGTGATCAGGGGCGAACCTACAATGAGCAGTTCTTC. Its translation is CASSDQGRTYNEQFF.

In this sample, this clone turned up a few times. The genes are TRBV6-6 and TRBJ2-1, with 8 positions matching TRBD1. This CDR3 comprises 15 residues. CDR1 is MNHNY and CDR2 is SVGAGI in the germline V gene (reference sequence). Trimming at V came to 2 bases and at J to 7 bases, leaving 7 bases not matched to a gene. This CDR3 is CASSYDVRGLNEQFF. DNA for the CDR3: TGTGCCAGCAGTTACGACGTCAGGGGGCTAAATGAGCAGTTCTTC.

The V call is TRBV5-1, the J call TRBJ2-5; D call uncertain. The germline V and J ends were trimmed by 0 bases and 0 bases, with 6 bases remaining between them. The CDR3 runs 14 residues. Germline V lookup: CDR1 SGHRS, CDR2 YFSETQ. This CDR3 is CASSLGQYQETQYF. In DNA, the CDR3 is TGCGCCAGCAGCTTGGGACAATACCAAGAGACCCAGTACTTC. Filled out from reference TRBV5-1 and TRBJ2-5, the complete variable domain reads KAGVTQTPRYLIKTRGQQVTLSCSPISGHRSVSWYQQTPGQGLQFLFEYFSETQRNKGNFPGRFSGRQFSNSRSEMNVSTLELGDSALYLCASSLGQYQETQYFGPGTRLLVL.

Here the CDR3 reads CASSLSGLGEQFF. The CDR3 bases are TGTGCCAGCAGCTTAAGCGGACTTGGTGAGCAGTTCTTC. The chain is built from TRBV7-2 and TRBJ2-1; maybe TRBD2 (5 bases). This CDR3 comprises 13 residues. Germline V lookup: CDR1 SGHTA, CDR2 FQGNSA. Trimming took off 2 bases at V and 9 bases at J, with 11 bases between the two ends.

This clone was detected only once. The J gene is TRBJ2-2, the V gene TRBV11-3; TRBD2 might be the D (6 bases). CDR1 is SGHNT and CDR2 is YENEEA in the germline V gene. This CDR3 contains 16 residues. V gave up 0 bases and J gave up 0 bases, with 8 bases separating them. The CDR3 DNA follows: TGTGCCAGCAGCTTAGAGGGGGGAGCGAACACCGGGGAGCTGTTTTTT. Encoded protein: CASSLEGGANTGELFF.

CDR3 sequence reads: CASRQRRGANEKLFF. Written as DNA, the CDR3 is TGTGCCAGCAGACAGCGACGAGGGGCTAATGAAAAACTGTTTTTT. The rearrangement joins TRBV27 to TRBJ1-4; maybe TRBD1 (5 bases). Germline V gives CDR1 MNHEY, CDR2 SMNVEV (reference sequence). V lost 6 bases to trimming and J lost 3 bases, with 14 bases between them. This CDR3 region has 15 residues.

This CDR3 reads CASKVRQDTEAFF. The CDR3, as DNA: TGTGCCAGCAAGGTCCGCCAGGACACTGAAGCTTTCTTT. This chain connects TRBV2 to TRBJ1-1; no clear D. This CDR3 contains 13 residues. Germline values: CDR1 SNHLY, CDR2 FYNNEI. The V and J ends lost 7 bases and 3 bases respectively, with 12 bases between them.

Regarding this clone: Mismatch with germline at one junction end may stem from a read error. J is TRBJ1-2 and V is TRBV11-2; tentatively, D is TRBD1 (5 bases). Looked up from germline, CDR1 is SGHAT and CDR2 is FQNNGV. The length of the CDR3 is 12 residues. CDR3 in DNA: TGTGCCAGCAGCTTAAAGGCCGGACACATCAGTTTC. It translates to CASSLKAGHISF.

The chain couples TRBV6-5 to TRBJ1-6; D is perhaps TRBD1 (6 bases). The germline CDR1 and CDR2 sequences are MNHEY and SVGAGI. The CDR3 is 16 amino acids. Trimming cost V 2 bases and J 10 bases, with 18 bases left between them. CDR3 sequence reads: CASSYAKGGFWSPLHF. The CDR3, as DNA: TGTGCCAGCAGTTACGCGAAAGGGGGGTTTTGGTCACCCCTCCACTTT.

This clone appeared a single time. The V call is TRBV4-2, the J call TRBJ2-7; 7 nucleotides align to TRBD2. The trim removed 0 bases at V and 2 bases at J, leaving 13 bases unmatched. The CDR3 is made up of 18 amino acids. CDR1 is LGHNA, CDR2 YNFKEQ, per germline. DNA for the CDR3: TGTGCCAGCAGCCAAGATTGGCCAGCGGGGTTAATAACCTACGAGCAGTACTTC. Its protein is CASSQDWPAGLITYEQYF.